The rows below give T cell receptor beta chains drawn from one sample of a study of T-cell reconstitution after alpha-beta-depleted transplantation in children. MiXCR, run by TCRdb on the PCR reads, gives a single entry per CDR3 protein. This table has a few hundred thousand distinct CDR3 sequences, around 7.3% appearing once. The starting material was peripheral blood, obtained 360 days after TCRalphabeta/CD19-depleted stem cell transplant. The receptors were gathered from a female patient aged 2 to 10 who had a stem cell transplant for Fanconi anemia, so the T cells may come from the graft donor. Each CDR3 is given with its conserved first and last residue. D genes are given only for firm matches. Clone size is shown for a subset of rows, as once, few, many or a class of expanded clone.

TRBJ1-2 few TRBV5-6 - TGTGCCAGCAGCTTTATAGTCAGGGGCGACTATGGCTACACCTTC CASSFIVRGDYGYTF
TRBJ2-3 - TRBV6-1 - TGTGCCAGCGGCGAACCATATGGTACAGATACGCAGTATTTT CASGEPYGTDTQYF
TRBJ2-7 many TRBV12-3/TRBV12-4 - TGTGCCAGCAGTCGTCTCCGTCGGGGCAACGAGCAGTACTTC CASSRLRRGNEQYF
TRBJ2-1 many TRBV25-1 TRBD2 TGTGCCAGCAGTGAATATCTAGCGGGAGGACGATCCTACAATGAGCAGTTCTTC CASSEYLAGGRSYNEQFF
TRBJ2-3 - TRBV24-1 - TGTGCCACCAGTGTGGGGAGCACAGATACGCAGTATTTT CATSVGSTDTQYF
TRBJ1-4 many TRBV7-2 - TGTGCCAGCAGCCGACACCCGACAGGTTTTAATGAAAAACTGTTTTTT CASSRHPTGFNEKLFF
TRBJ2-7 many TRBV15 TRBD1 TGTGCCACCAGCAGAGTTATTCCGGGACAGGGGATTTACGAGCAGTACTTC CATSRVIPGQGIYEQYF
TRBJ2-6 few TRBV20-1 - TGCAGTGCTAGAGATCCCCGGGCTCCAGGTATTGTCTCTGGGGCCAACGTCCTGACTTTC CSARDPRAPGIVSGANVLTF
TRBJ1-2 many TRBV12-3/TRBV12-4 TRBD1 TGTGCCAGCGGAGTGACAGGGGAATTCTATGGCTACACCTTC CASGVTGEFYGYTF
TRBJ2-7 - TRBV15 - TGTGCCACCAGCACCTGGTACCAGGCGGCCGAGCAGTACTTC CATSTWYQAAEQYF
TRBJ1-1 - TRBV9 TRBD1 TGTGCCAGCAGCCACCTCCTAGGACAGGGAGGCGTGAACACTGAAGCTTTCTTT CASSHLLGQGGVNTEAFF
TRBJ2-7 few TRBV19 TRBD2 TGTGCCAGTAGCGACGCAGCGGGGACCTACGAGCAGTACTTC CASSDAAGTYEQYF
TRBJ2-1 many TRBV2 - TGTGCCAGCACTCCGGACAGAAACTCCTACAATGAGCAGTTCTTC CASTPDRNSYNEQFF
TRBJ1-1 many TRBV7-6 - TGTGCCAGCAGCTTAGCACAGGGTGGCACTGAAGCTTTCTTT CASSLAQGGTEAFF
TRBJ2-5 - TRBV7-2 - TGTGCCAGCAGCATCGGGGGGCGTGTGGGGACCCAGTGCTTC CASSIGGRVGTQCF
TRBJ2-1 - TRBV9 TRBD2 TGTGCCAGCAGCGTAGACCCGGGGACTAGCGGATACAATGAGCGGTTCTTC CASSVDPGTSGYNERFF
TRBJ2-7 - TRBV6-5 TRBD1 TGTGCCAGCAGTTCAACCAGACAGGGGGCAAAGGGTTACGAGCAGTACTTC CASSSTRQGAKGYEQYF
TRBJ2-2 many TRBV5-1 - TGCGCCAGCAGCAACTGGATCGGTTTCGGGGGCGAGGACACCGGGGAGCTGTTTTTT CASSNWIGFGGEDTGELFF
TRBJ2-6 many TRBV24-1 TRBD1 TGTGCCACCAACGCAGGGACAGCCTCTGGGGCCAACGTCCTGACTTTC CATNAGTASGANVLTF
TRBJ2-3 few TRBV27 TRBD2 TGTGCCAGCAGTCCTATAGCGGGGGAGCTGGGTCTTGTCACAGATACGCAGTATTTT CASSPIAGELGLVTDTQYF
TRBJ2-5 many TRBV27 TRBD2 TGTGCCAGCAGTTTTTTGGGCGGGGGAAGGGAGACCCAGTACTTC CASSFLGGGRETQYF
TRBJ1-1 few TRBV6-2/TRBV6-3 - TGTGCCAGCAGTGATTTTAGTGGAGCTTTCTTT CASSDFSGAFF
TRBJ2-1 many TRBV12-3/TRBV12-4 TRBD2 TGTGCCAGCAGTTTAGGCCTAGCGGGACGCGATGAGCAGTTCTTC CASSLGLAGRDEQFF
TRBJ2-3 many TRBV7-2 - TGTGCCAGCAGCTTCAGAGGAGTGACAGATACGCAGTATTTT CASSFRGVTDTQYF